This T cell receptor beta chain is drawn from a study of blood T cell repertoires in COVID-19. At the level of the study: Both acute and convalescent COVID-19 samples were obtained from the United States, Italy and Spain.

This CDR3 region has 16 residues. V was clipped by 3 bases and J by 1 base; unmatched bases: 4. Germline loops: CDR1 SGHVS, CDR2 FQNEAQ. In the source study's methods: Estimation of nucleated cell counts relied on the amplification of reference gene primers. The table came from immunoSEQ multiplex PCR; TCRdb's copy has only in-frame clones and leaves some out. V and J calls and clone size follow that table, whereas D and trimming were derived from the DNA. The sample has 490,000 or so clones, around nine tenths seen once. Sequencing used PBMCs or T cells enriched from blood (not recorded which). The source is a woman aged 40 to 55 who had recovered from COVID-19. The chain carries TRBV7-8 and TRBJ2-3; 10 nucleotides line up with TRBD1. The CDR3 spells CASSFLGQGGTDTQYF. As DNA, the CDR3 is TGTGCCAGCAGCTTCCTCGGACAGGGGGGCACAGATACGCAGTATTTT. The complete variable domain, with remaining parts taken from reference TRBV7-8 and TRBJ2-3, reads GAGVSQSPRYKVAKRGQDVALRCDPISGHVSLFWYQQALGQGPEFLTYFQNEAQLDKSGLPSDRFFAERPEGSVSTLKIQRTQQEDSAVYLCASSFLGQGGTDTQYFGPGTRLTVL.